This TCR beta chain is drawn from a study of control samples from healthy donors and cancer patients. Repertoires were generated with immunoSEQ multiplex PCR, while TCRdb's copy carries only in-frame clones and drops some. The table has around 41,000 clones, about 86% seen once. The CDR3 sequence is 12 residues long. The V gene lost 5 bases and the J gene lost 8 bases, with 12 bases spanning the gap. Germline V lookup: CDR1 SGHTA, CDR2 FQGTGA. The chain carries TRBV7-3 and TRBJ1-1, with D tentatively TRBD1 (6 bases). The sequence derives from a woman aged 55-69 years with lung cancer. Sequencing was carried out using PBMCs. The CDR3 region has the DNA TGTGCCAGCAGCATCCCAGGGACAGAAGCTTTCTTT. Its protein is CASSIPGTEAFF.